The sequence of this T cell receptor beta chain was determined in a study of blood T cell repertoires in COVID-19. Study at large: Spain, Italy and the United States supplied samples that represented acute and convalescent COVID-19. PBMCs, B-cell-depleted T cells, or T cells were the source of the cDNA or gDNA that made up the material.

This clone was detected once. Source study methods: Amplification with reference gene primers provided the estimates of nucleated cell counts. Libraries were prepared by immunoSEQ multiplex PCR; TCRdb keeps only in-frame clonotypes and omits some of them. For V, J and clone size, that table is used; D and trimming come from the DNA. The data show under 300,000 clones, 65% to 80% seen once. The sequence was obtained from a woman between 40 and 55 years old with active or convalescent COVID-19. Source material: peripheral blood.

The CDR3: CASAGSVQQTQYF. CDR3 DNA: TGTGCCAGCGCGGGCTCGGTTCAGCAGACCCAGTACTTC. This rearrangement joins TRBV2 to TRBJ2-5, with a tentative D call TRBD2 (5 bases). Germline CDR1 SNHLY, CDR2 FYNNEI. CDR3 length: 13 residues. The V gene lost 8 bases and the J gene lost 6 bases, with 16 bases spanning the gap.